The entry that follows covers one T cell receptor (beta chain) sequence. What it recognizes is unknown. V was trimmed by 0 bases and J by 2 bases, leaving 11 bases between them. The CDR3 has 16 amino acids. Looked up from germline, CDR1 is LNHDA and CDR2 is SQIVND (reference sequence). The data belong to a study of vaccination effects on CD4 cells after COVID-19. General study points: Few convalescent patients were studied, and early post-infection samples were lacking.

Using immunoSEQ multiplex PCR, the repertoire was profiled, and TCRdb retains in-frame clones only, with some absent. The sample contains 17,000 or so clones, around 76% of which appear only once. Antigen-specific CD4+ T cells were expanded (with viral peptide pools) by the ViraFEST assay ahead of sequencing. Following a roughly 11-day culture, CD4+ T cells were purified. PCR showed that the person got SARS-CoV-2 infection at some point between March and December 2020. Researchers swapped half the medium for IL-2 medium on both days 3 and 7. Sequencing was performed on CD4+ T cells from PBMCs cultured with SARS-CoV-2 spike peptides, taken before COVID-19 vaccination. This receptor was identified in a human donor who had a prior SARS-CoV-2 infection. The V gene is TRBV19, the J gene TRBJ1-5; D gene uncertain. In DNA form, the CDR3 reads TGTGCCAGTAGTATAGATGTAGGTTTGGGCAATCAGCCCCAGCATTTT. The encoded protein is CASSIDVGLGNQPQHF.